Here is one T cell receptor beta chain with its context. Random hexamers were used to reverse transcribe the RNA input (roughly 0.5 to 1 ug). The immunoSEQ assay covered 54 Vbeta and 13 Jbeta segments for CDR3. MiXCR was run by TCRdb on the immunoSEQ multiplex PCR reads, yielding one entry per CDR3 protein. The sample shows 200,000 to 250,000 distinct CDR3 sequences, 85% to 95% of them seen only once. This sample was included in a study of CD8 T cells in Susac syndrome. V gave up 1 base and J gave up 4 bases; unmatched junction bases: 6. Germline V gene sequence: CDR1 LGHNA, CDR2 YSLEER. The CDR3 is made up of 15 amino acids. Sequencing of TCR beta drew on CD8+ and CD4+ T cells from blood.

The chain links TRBV4-3 to TRBJ2-7; TRBD2 matches 8 bases. Material: CD4+ T cells from PBMCs. The TCR sequence derives from a human donor with Susac syndrome. CDR3 sequence (DNA): TGCGCCAGCAGCCAAGGTCGGGGGGGGTATTACGAGCAGTACTTC. This codes for CASSQGRGGYYEQYF.